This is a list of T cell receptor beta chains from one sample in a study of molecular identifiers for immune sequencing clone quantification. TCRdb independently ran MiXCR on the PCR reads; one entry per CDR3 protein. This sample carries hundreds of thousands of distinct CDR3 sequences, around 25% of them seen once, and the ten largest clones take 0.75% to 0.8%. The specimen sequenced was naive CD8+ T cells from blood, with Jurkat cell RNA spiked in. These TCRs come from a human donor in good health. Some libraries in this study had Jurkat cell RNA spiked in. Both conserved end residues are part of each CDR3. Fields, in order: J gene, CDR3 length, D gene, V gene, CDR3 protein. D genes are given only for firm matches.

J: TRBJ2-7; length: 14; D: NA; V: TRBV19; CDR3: CASSSGGVGYEQYF
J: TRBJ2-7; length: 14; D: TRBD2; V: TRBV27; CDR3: CASSSSGASYEQYF
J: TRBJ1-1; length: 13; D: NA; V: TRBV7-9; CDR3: CAGSLGQNTEAFF
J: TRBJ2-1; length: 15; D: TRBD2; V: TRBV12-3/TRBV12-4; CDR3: CASRTSGTSYNEQFF
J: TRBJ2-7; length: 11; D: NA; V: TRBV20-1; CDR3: CSARDRWEQYF
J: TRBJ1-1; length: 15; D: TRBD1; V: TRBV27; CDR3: CASRQETGISTEAFF
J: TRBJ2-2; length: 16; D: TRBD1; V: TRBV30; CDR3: CAWSFRDRLNTGELFF
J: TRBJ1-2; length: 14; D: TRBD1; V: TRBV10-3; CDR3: CATASGQGLYGYTF
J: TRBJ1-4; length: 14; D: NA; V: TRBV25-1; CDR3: CASSPGRGNEKLFF
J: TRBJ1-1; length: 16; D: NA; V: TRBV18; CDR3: CASSPAGPQLNTEAFF
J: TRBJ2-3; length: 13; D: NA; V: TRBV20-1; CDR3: CSAAGQPTDTQYF
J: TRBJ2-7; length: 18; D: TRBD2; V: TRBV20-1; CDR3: CSAPNSLAGGPLPYEQYF
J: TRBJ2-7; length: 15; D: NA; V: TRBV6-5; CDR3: CASSYVMSSPYEQYF
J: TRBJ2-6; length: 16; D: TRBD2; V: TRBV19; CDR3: CASSIAGGSGANVLTF
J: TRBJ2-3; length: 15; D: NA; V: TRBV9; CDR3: CASSVGRQNTDTQYF
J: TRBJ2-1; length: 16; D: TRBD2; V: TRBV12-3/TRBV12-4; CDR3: CASSLDRTSGDNEQFF
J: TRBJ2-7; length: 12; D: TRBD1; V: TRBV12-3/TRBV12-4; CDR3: CASRKTGDEQYF
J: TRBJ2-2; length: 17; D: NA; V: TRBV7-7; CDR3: CASSLSAGGQMSGELFF
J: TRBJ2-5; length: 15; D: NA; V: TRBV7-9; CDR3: CACSLGGAPNETQYF
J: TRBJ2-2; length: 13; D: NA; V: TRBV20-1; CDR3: CSATVVNTGELFF
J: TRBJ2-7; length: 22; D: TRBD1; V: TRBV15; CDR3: CATSSTLITGVEGPGGRYEQYF
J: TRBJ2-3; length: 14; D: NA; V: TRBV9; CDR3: CASSVVGSTDTQYF
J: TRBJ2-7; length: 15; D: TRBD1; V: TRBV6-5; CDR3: CASSESGTASYEQYF
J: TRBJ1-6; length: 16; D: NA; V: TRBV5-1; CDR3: CASSLETPNIISPLHF
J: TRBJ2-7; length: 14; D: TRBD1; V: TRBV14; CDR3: CASSQHRGTYEQYF
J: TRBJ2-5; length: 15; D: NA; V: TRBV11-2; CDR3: CASSHTSTVQETQYF
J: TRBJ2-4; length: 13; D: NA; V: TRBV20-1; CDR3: CSARGQGWHIQYF
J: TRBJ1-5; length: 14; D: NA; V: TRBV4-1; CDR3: CASSQRGARQPQHF
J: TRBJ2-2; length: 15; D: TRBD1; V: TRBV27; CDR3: CASRFRGHGAGELFF
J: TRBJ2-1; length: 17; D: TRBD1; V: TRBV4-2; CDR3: CASSQVKRDRGYNEQFF
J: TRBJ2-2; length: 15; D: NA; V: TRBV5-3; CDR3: CASSLIRAQGGELFF
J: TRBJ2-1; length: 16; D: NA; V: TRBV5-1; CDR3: CASSQGRVGGYNAQFF
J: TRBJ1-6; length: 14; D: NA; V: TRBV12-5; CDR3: CASGPPSSNSPLHF
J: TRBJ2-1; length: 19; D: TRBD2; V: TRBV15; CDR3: CATSRPGEREGRSYNEQFF
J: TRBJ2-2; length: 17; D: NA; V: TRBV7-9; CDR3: CASSLGGGAVNTGELFF
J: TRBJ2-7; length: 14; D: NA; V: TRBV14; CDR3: CASSHPGAGFEQYF
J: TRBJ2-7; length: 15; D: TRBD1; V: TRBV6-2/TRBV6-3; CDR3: CASSFDRGTPSAQYF
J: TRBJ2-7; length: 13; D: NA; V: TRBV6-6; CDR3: CASSPPGLYEQYF
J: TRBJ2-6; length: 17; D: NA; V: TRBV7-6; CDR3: CASSLANVHSGANVLTF
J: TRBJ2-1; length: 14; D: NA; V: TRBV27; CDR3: CASSFSVSYNEQFF